The 4 T cell receptor beta chains reported below all come from one sample, sequenced in a study of T cell responses to AZD1222 COVID-19 vaccine. Profiling relied on immunoSEQ multiplex PCR, and the TCRdb table lists in-frame clones only, not all of them. The sample holds over 85,000 clones, approximately 92% seen once. The sample in question was peripheral blood, obtained 28 days after the second AZD1222 dose. The receptors derive from an adult who received the AZD1222 COVID-19 vaccine.

Notes on this clone: Other DNA sequences from this sample encode an identical CDR3 as well. The J gene is TRBJ2-5, the V gene TRBV5-6, with 12 bases fitting TRBD2. CDR3 size: 15 residues. The germline V gene encodes CDR1 SGHDT and CDR2 YYEEEE. Losses at the gene ends were 4 bases for V and 2 bases for J; bases not matched to a gene: 3. The CDR3 coding sequence is TGTGCCAGCAGCCTGACTAGCGGGGGTCAAGAGACCCAGTACTTC. Its translation: CASSLTSGGQETQYF.

The chain uses TRBV5-1 and TRBJ2-7; 8 bases match TRBD1. There are 14 residues in the CDR3. CDR1 and CDR2 (germline): SGHRS, YFSETQ. V shed 0 bases and J 5 bases; nucleotides not matched to a gene: 4. The CDR3 DNA reads as TGCGCCAGCAGCTTGGTGGGACAGGATGACGAGCAGTACTTC. This encodes CASSLVGQDDEQYF.

This clone appeared a single time. The chain is built from TRBV28 and TRBJ1-4, with 8 positions matching TRBD1. This CDR3 has 15 amino acids. Germline loops: CDR1 MDHEN, CDR2 SYDVKM. The V gene end was trimmed by 4 bases and the J gene end by 6 bases; junction bases not matched to a gene: 7. CDR3 nucleotides: TGTGCCAGCAGTTCCCCCAGGGGGCGCGATGAAAAACTGTTTTTT. Its translation is CASSSPRGRDEKLFF. Looking up the rest from reference TRBV28 and TRBJ1-4 gives the full variable domain: DVKVTQSSRYLVKRTGEKVFLECVQDMDHENMFWYRQDPGLGLRLIYFSYDVKMKEKGDIPEGYSVSREKKERFSLILESASTNQTSMYLCASSSPRGRDEKLFFGSGTQLSVL.

The sample holds one count of this clone. The V call is TRBV5-4, the J call TRBJ2-1; TRBD2 agrees at 11 bases. V was clipped by 4 bases and J by 2 bases; unmatched bases: 2. From germline, CDR1 is SGHNT and CDR2 YYREEE (reference sequence). The CDR3 extends over 15 amino acids. For the CDR3, the DNA is TGTGCCAGCAGCCCTAGCGGGGGGCCCTACAATGAGCAGTTCTTC. This encodes CASSPSGGPYNEQFF.